The rows below give T cell receptor beta chains drawn from one sample of a study of T cell clonotyping in hematopoietic cell transplantation. Using immunoSEQ multiplex PCR, the repertoire was profiled, and TCRdb retains in-frame clones only, with some absent. The sample lists roughly 17,000 clones, nearly 95% occurring once. The sample comprised peripheral blood mononuclear cells. The receptor source for this set is a man aged 40-49 years in good health. Some clones in this sample may be carry-over from other donors' samples. Each CDR3 is given with its conserved first and last residue. D genes are given only for firm matches. The size entry is marked missing in some rows and otherwise reads once, few, many or a size class.

>NA|TRBV6-6|TRBJ2-7|NA
TGTGCCACAGAACAGGGAGGAAGGAACGAGCAGTACTTC
CATEQGGRNEQYF
>NA|TRBV4-2|TRBJ2-7|NA
TGTGCCAGCAGCCAAGATAGTTTGGACGGTCGGAAACTGTCCTACGAGCAGTACTTC
CASSQDSLDGRKLSYEQYF
>NA|TRBV6-5|TRBJ2-7|NA
TGTGCCAGCAGTTACACGCCGGGGCATCCCGAGCAGTACTTC
CASSYTPGHPEQYF
>NA|TRBV30|TRBJ1-2|NA
TGTGCCTGGGAGGGACTGGGCGGCTACACCTTC
CAWEGLGGYTF
>NA|TRBV7-2|TRBJ2-7|NA
TGTGCCAGCAACGAGGACCCCTGGGGATCCTACGAGCAGTACTTC
CASNEDPWGSYEQYF
>NA|TRBV27|TRBJ1-1|NA
TGTGCCAGCAATACCGGGACAGAAGCTTTCTTT
CASNTGTEAFF
>NA|TRBV5-6|TRBJ2-1|TRBD2
TGTGCCAGCAGCACGCCCGGGACTAGCGGGTTATCCTACAATGAGCAGTTCTTC
CASSTPGTSGLSYNEQFF
>once|TRBV30|TRBJ1-1|TRBD1
TGTGCCTGGAGGGAAAGGGGGCTCGGGAACACTGAAGCTTTCTTT
CAWRERGLGNTEAFF
>NA|TRBV28|TRBJ2-5|TRBD2
TGTGCCAGCAGTTGGACTAGCGGGGTCAAAGAGACCCAGTACTTC
CASSWTSGVKETQYF
>NA|TRBV9|TRBJ2-4|TRBD2
TGTGCCAGCAGCGCCAGCCCTGAGGTAGCGGGAGACCGGCAAAACATTCAGTACTTC
CASSASPEVAGDRQNIQYF
>NA|TRBV11-2|TRBJ1-3|NA
TGTGCCAGCAGCTCGTTCGAGGGATCCTCTGGAAACACCATATATTTT
CASSSFEGSSGNTIYF
>NA|TRBV6-4|TRBJ2-1|NA
TGTGCCAGCAGTGTTGTTGAGGCCACCTACAATGAGCAGTTCTTC
CASSVVEATYNEQFF
>NA|TRBV27|TRBJ2-7|NA
TGTGCCTCCTCCGGAGGGGACTCGCCAACCTACGAGCAGTACTTC
CASSGGDSPTYEQYF
>once|TRBV5-4|TRBJ1-1|NA
TGTGCCAGCAGGAGACCCGGGTCTGGCTTCTCTGAAGCTTTCTTT
CASRRPGSGFSEAFF
>NA|TRBV7-6|TRBJ1-1|NA
TGTGCCAGCAGCTCGGAACAAAACACTGAAGCTTTCTTT
CASSSEQNTEAFF
>NA|TRBV10-3|TRBJ2-7|TRBD2
TGTGCCACTCGGGAGGGCTCCTACGAGCAGTACTTC
CATREGSYEQYF
>NA|TRBV30|TRBJ2-6|NA
TGTGCCTGGAGTACCCCCCCGGTTGGGGCCGAAAGCTCTGGGGCCAACGTCCTGACTTTC
CAWSTPPVGAESSGANVLTF
>NA|TRBV7-2|TRBJ1-1|TRBD1
TGTGCCAGCAGCTTAGTTTTGGGACAGGGGGAGTTGACTGAAGCTTTCTTT
CASSLVLGQGELTEAFF
>NA|TRBV2|TRBJ2-7|NA
TGTGCCAGCAGTGCCCCTTTTAACTACGAGCAGTACTTC
CASSAPFNYEQYF
>NA|TRBV6-1|TRBJ2-3|NA
TGTGCCAGCAGTGAAGAGACCGGATACACAGATACGCAGTATTTT
CASSEETGYTDTQYF
>once|TRBV7-8|TRBJ1-1|TRBD1
TGTGCCAGCAGCGCAGGACAGGGTAGGAACACTGAAGCTTTCTTT
CASSAGQGRNTEAFF
>NA|TRBV5-1|TRBJ2-7|NA
TGCGCCAGCAGCTTCGGACAGTCCTACGAGCAGTACTTC
CASSFGQSYEQYF
>NA|TRBV2|TRBJ2-4|NA
TGTGCCAGCAGTGAATGGGCTACCCAAGGCATTCAGTACTTC
CASSEWATQGIQYF
>NA|TRBV10-3|TRBJ2-7|TRBD1
TGTGCCATCAGTGAGTCTCGGGGACAGGGGGTCGAGCAGTACTTC
CAISESRGQGVEQYF
>NA|TRBV9|TRBJ2-3|NA
TGTGCCAGCAGTCCAAGCGGTTGGGCAGATACGCAGTATTTT
CASSPSGWADTQYF
>NA|TRBV9|TRBJ2-1|NA
TGTGCCAGCAGCGTCATTCGGGACGGGATGCAGTTCTTC
CASSVIRDGMQFF
>NA|TRBV6-5|TRBJ2-1|NA
TGTGCCAGCAGTTCGGGGGCCACCTACAATGAGCAGTTCTTC
CASSSGATYNEQFF
>NA|TRBV20-1|TRBJ2-7|NA
TGCAGTGCTCCCAGGGCGGGGGAGCAGTACTTC
CSAPRAGEQYF
>NA|TRBV29-1|TRBJ1-2|NA
TGCAGCGGGCAGGGTGACTATGGCTACACCTTC
CSGQGDYGYTF